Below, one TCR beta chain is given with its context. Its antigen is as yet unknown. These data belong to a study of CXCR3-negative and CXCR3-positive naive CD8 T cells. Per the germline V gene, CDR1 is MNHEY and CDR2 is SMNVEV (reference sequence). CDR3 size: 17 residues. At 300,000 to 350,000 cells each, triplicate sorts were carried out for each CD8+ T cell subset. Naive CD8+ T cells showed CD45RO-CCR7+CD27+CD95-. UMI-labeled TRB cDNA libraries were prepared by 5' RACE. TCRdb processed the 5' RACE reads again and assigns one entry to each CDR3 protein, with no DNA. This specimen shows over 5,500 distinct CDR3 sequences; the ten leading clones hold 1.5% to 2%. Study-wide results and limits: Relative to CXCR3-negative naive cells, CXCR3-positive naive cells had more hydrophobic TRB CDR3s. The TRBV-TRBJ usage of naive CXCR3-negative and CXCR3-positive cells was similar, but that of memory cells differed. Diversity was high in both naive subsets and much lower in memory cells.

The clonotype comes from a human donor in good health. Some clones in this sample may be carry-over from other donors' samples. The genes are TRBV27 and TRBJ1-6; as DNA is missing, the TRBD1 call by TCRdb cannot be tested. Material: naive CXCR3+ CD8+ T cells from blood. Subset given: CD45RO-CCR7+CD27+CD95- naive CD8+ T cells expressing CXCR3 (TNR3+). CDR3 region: CASALDGGDSYNSPLHF.